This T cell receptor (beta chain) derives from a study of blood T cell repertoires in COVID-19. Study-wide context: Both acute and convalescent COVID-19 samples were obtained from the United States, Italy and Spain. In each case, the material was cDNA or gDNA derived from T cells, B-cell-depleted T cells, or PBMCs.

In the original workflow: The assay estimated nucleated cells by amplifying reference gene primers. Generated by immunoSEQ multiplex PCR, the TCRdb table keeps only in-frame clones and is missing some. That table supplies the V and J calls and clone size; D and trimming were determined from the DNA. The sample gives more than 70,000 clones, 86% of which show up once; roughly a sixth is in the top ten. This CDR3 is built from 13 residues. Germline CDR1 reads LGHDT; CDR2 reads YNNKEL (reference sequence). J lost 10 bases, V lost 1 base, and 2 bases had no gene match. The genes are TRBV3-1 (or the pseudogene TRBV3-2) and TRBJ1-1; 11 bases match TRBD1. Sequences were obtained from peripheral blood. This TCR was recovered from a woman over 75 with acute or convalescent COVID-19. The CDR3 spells CASSQGTGGSAFF. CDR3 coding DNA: TGTGCCAGCAGCCAAGGGACAGGGGGCTCAGCTTTCTTT.